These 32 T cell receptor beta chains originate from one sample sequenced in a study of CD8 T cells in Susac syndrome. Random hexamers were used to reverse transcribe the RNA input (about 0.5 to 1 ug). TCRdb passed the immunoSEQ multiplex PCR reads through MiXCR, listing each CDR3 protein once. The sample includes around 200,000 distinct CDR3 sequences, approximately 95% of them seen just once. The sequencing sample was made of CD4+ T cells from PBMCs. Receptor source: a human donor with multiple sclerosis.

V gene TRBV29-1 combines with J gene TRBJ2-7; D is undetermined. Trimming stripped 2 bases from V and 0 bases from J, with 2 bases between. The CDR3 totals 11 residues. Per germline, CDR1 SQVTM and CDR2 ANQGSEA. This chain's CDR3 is CSVETSYEQYF. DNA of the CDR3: TGCAGCGTTGAAACCTCCTACGAGCAGTACTTC.

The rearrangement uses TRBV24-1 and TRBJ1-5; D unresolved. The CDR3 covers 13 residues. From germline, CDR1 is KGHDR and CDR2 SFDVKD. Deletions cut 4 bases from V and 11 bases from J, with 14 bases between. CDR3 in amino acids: CATSDPSSEAQHF. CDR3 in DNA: TGTGCCACCAGTGACCCCTCATCGGAGGCCCAGCATTTT.

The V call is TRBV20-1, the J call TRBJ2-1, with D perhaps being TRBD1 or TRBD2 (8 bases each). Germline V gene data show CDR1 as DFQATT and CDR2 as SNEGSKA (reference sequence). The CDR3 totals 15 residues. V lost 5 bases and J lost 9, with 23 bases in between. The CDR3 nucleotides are TGCAGTGCTGGACTAGGACTAGCCACAGGGGGTGAGCAGTTCTTC. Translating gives CSAGLGLATGGEQFF.

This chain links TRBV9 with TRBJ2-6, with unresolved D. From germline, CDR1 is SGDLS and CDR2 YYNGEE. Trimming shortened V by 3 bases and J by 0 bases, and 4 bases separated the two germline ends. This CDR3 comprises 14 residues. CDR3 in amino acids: CASSDPSGANVLTF. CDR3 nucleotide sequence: TGTGCCAGCAGCGACCCCTCTGGGGCCAACGTCCTGACTTTC.

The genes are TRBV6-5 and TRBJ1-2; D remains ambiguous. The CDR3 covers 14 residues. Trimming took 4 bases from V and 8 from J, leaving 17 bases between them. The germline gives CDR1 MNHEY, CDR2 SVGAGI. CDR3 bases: TGTGCCAGCAGTTGGAATCTACTTGCTGACGGCTACACCTTC. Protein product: CASSWNLLADGYTF.

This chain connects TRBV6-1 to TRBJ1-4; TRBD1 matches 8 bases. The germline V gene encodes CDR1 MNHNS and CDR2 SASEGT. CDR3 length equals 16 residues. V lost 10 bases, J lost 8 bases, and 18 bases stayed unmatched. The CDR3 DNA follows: TGTGCCACCGAAGGGCAGGGGGCTTCTCACAACGAAAAACTGTTTTTT. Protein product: CATEGQGASHNEKLFF.

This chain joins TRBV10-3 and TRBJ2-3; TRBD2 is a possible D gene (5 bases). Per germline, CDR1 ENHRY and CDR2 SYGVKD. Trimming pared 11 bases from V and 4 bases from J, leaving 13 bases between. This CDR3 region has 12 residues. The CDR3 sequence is CARGSSPDTQYF. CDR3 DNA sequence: TGTGCCCGAGGGAGCAGCCCAGATACGCAGTATTTT.

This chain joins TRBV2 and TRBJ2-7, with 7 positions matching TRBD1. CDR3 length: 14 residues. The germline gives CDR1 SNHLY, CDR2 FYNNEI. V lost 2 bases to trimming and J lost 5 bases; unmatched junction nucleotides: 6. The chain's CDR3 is CASSERTGRHEQYF. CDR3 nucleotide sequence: TGTGCCAGCAGTGAAAGGACAGGACGGCACGAGCAGTACTTC.

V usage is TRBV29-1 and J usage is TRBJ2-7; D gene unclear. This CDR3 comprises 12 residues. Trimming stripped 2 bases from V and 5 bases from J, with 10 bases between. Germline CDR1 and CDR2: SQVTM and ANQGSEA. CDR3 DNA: TGCAGCGTTGAAACCTCGGCCCACGAGCAGTACGTC. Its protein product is CSVETSAHEQYV.

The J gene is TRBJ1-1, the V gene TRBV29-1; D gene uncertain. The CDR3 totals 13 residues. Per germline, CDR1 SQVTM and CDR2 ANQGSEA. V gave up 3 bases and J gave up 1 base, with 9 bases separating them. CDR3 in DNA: TGCAGCGTTGATAAGTCGGGGAACACTGAAGCTTTCTTT. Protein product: CSVDKSGNTEAFF.

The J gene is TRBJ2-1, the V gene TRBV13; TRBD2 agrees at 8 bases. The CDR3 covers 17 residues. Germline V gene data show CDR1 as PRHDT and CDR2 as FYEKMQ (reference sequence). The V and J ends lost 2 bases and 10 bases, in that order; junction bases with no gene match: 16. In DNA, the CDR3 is TGTGCCAGCAGCTTATGGCGGGGGGCCCTAAGGAGGATCGAGCAGTTCTTC. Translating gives CASSLWRGALRRIEQFF.

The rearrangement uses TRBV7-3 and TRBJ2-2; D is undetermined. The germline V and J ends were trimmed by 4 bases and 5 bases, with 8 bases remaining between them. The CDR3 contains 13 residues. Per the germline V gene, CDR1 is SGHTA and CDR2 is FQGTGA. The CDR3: CASSSDWTGELFF. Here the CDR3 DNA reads TGTGCCAGCAGCTCCGACTGGACCGGGGAGCTGTTTTTT.

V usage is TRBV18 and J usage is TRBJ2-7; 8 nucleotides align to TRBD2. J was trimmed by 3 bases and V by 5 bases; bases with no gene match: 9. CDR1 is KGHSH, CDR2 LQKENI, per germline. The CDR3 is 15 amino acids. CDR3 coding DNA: TGTGCCAGCTCATCCCGTGGCGGGGGGAACTACGAGCAGTACTTC. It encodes CASSSRGGGNYEQYF.

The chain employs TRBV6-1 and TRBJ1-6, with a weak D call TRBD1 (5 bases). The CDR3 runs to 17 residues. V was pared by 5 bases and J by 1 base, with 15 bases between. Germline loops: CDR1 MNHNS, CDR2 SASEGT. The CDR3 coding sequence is TGTGCCAGCAGTCCCCTCTCAGGGCGATCCTATAATTCACCCCTCCACTTT. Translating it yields CASSPLSGRSYNSPLHF.

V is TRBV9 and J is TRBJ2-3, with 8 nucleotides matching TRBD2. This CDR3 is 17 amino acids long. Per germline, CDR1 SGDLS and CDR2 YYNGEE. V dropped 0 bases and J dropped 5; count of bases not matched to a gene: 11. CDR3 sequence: CASSVAPGGGLGDTQYF. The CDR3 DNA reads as TGTGCCAGCAGCGTAGCCCCGGGAGGGGGGCTTGGAGATACGCAGTATTTT.

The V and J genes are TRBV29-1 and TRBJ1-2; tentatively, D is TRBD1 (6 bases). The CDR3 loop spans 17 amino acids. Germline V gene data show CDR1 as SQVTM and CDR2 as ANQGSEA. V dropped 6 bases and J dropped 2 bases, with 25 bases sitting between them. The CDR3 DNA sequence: TGCAGCGTCCCCAAACCGGGACAAAACCACCCCAACTATGGCTACACCTTC. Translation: CSVPKPGQNHPNYGYTF.

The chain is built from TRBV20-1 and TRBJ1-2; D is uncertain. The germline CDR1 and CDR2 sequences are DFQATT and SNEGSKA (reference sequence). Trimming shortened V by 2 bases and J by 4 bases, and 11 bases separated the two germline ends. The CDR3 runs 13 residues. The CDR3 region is CSARIMEGYGYTF. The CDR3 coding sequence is TGCAGTGCTAGAATCATGGAAGGCTATGGCTACACCTTC.

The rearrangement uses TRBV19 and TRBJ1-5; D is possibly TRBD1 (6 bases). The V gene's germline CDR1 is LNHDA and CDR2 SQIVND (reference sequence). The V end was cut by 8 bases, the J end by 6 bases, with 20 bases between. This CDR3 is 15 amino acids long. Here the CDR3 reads CASDYTRGLGQPQHF. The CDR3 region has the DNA TGTGCCAGTGATTACACACGGGGGCTGGGTCAGCCCCAGCATTTT.

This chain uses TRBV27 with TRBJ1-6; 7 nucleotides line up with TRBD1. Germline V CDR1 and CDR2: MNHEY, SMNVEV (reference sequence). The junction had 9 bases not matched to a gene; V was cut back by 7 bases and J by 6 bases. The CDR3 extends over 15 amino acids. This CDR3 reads CASTMGQLTNSPLHF. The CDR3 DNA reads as TGTGCCAGCACCATGGGACAGCTTACTAATTCACCCCTCCACTTT.

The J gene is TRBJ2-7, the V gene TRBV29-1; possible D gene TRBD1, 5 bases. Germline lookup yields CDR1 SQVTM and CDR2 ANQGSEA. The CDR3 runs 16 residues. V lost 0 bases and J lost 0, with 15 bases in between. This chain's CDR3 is CSVEDLGHLTSYEQYF. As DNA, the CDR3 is TGCAGCGTTGAAGATCTTGGACACCTCACCTCCTACGAGCAGTACTTC.

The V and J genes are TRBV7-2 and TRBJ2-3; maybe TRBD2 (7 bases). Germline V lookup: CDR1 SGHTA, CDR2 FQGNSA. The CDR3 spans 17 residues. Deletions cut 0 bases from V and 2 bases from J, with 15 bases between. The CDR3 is CASSLARRGPYTDTQYF. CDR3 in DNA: TGTGCCAGCAGCTTAGCGCGGCGGGGGCCTTACACAGATACGCAGTATTTT.

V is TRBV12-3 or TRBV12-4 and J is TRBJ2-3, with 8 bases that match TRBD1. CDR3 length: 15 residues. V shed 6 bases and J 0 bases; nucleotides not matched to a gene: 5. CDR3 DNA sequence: TGTGCCAGCAGCCAACGACAGGGGAGCACAGATACGCAGTATTTT. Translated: CASSQRQGSTDTQYF.

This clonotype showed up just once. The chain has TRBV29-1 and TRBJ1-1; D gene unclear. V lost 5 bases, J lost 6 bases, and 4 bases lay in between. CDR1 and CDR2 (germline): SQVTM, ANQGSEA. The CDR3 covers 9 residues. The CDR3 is CSVWPEAFF. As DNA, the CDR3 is TGCAGCGTTTGGCCTGAAGCTTTCTTT.

CDR3 protein: CSVGLGQSNQPQHF. The CDR3 DNA reads as TGCAGCGTCGGTCTCGGACAGAGCAATCAGCCCCAGCATTTT. This sequence joins TRBV29-1 and TRBJ1-5; maybe TRBD1 (6 bases). The CDR3 has 14 residues. Per germline, CDR1 SQVTM and CDR2 ANQGSEA. V dropped 6 bases and J dropped 1 base, with 13 bases sitting between them.

This chain's CDR3 is CASSQDRVGQPQHF. The CDR3 DNA sequence: TGTGCCAGCAGCCAAGATCGGGTTGGTCAGCCCCAGCATTTT. V is TRBV3-1 and J is TRBJ1-5; D call uncertain. This CDR3 is 14 amino acids long. CDR1 and CDR2 (germline): LGHDT, YNNKEL (reference sequence). Trimming left V 0 bases short and J 6 bases short, with 9 bases between.

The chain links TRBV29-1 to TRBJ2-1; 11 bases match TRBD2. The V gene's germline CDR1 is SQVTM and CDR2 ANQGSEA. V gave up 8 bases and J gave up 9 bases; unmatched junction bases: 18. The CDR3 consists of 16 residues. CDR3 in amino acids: CSTTSGLAGGLGEQFF. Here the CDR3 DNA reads TGCAGCACCACGTCCGGCCTAGCGGGGGGACTTGGTGAGCAGTTCTTC.

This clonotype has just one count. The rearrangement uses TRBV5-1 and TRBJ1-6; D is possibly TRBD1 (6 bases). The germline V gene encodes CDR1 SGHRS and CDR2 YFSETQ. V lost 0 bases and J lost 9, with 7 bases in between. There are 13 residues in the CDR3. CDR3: CASSLDRASPLHF. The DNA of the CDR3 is TGCGCCAGCAGCTTGGACAGGGCTTCACCCCTCCACTTT.

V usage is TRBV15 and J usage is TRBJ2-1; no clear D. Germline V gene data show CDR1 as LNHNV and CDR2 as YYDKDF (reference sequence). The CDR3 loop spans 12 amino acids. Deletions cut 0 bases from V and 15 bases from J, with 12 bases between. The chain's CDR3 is CATSRDRQFAFF. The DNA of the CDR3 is TGTGCCACCAGCAGAGATCGGCAATTCGCGTTCTTC.

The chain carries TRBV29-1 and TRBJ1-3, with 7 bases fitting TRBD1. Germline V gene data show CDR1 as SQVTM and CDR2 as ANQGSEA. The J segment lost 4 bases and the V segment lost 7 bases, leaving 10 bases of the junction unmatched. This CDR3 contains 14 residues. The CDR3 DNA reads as TGCAGCGGGATACAAGGGGGCGCCGGAAACACCATATATTTT. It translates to CSGIQGGAGNTIYF.

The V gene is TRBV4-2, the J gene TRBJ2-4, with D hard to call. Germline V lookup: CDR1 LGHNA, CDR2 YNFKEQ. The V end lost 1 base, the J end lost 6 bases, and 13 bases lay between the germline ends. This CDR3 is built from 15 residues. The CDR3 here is CASSQALGGVNIQYF. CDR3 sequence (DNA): TGTGCCAGCAGCCAAGCCCTGGGCGGAGTAAACATTCAGTACTTC.

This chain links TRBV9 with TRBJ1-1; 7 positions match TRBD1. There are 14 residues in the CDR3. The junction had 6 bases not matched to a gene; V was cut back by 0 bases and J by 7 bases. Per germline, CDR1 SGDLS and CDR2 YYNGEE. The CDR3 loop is CASSVGKGAGEAFF. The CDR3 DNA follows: TGTGCCAGCAGCGTAGGAAAGGGGGCTGGTGAAGCTTTCTTT. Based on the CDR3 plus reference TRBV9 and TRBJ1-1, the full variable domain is DSGVTQTPKHLITATGQRVTLRCSPRSGDLSVYWYQQSLDQGLQFLIQYYNGEERAKGNILERFSAQQFPDLHSELNLSSLELGDSALYFCASSVGKGAGEAFFGQGTRLTVV.

In nucleotides, the CDR3 is TGCGCCAGCAGCTTTGCGGGGGATCAGCCCCAGCATTTT. Translated, it gives CASSFAGDQPQHF. The genes are TRBV5-1 and TRBJ1-5; perhaps TRBD1 as D (5 bases). The V end was cut by 2 bases, the J end by 5 bases, with 8 bases between. The germline V gene has CDR1 SGHRS and CDR2 YFSETQ. This CDR3 contains 13 residues. The complete variable domain, with remaining parts taken from reference TRBV5-1 and TRBJ1-5, reads KAGVTQTPRYLIKTRGQQVTLSCSPISGHRSVSWYQQTPGQGLQFLFEYFSETQRNKGNFPGRFSGRQFSNSRSEMNVSTLELGDSALYLCASSFAGDQPQHFGDGTRLSIL.